Following are 22 T cell receptor beta chains from one sample sequenced in a study of PD-L1 blockade in urothelial cancer. Indicated time point: pretreatment peripheral blood. Libraries were prepared by immunoSEQ multiplex PCR; TCRdb keeps only in-frame clonotypes and omits some of them. The table includes 90,000 to 100,000 clones, 90% detected once. Material: PBMCs, obtained around atezolizumab (anti-PD-L1) treatment. The receptors were gathered from a man in his fifties or sixties with urothelial cancer.

V usage is TRBV7-2 and J usage is TRBJ1-5, with D possibly being TRBD1 (6 bases). Germline V gene data show CDR1 as SGHTA and CDR2 as FQGNSA. The length of the CDR3 is 16 residues. Trimming stripped 3 bases from V and 1 base from J, with 13 bases between. The CDR3: CASSFGQPGSNQPQHF. The DNA for the CDR3 is TGTGCCAGCAGCTTTGGACAGCCAGGGAGCAATCAGCCCCAGCATTTT.

The chain links TRBV19 to TRBJ2-1; TRBD1 matches at 8 bases. The V gene's germline CDR1 is LNHDA and CDR2 SQIVND (reference sequence). CDR3 length: 18 amino acids. J lost 0 bases, V lost 8 bases, and 15 bases had no gene match. The CDR3: CASGEDRAKSGSYNEQFF. In nucleotides, the CDR3 is TGTGCCAGTGGTGAGGACAGGGCAAAGTCCGGCTCCTACAATGAGCAGTTCTTC.

This clone has only one observation. The J gene is TRBJ1-3, the V gene TRBV7-9; TRBD1 might be the D (6 bases). Germline loops: CDR1 SEHNR, CDR2 FQNEAQ (reference sequence). Between the trimmed V and J ends, which lost 8 bases and 2 bases, there was a span of 10 bases. The CDR3 covers 13 residues. This CDR3 reads CASREGAGNTIYF. CDR3 bases: TGTGCCAGCCGTGAGGGGGCTGGAAACACCATATATTTT.

A word on this clone: One junction end does not reproduce the germline sequence, and a read error may be involved. Distinct nucleotide sequences in the sample also encode this CDR3. The CDR3 nucleotides read TGTGCCAGCAGCCCGCTGACAGGGGAAAGCTACGAGCAATACTTC. Translated: CASSPLTGESYEQYF. The chain combines TRBV5-4 with TRBJ2-7, with 8 positions matching TRBD1. The CDR3 consists of 15 residues. The germline CDR1 and CDR2 sequences are SGHNT and YYREEE (reference sequence). Full variable domain (missing parts from reference TRBV5-4 and TRBJ2-7): ETGVTQSPTHLIKTRGQQVTLRCSSQSGHNTVSWYQQALGQGPQFIFQYYREEENGRGNFPPRFSGLQFPNYSSELNVNALELDDSALYLCASSPLTGESYEQYFGPGTRLTVT.

The chain couples TRBV13 to TRBJ2-7; TRBD1 agrees at 7 bases. V lost 5 bases to trimming and J lost 2 bases; unmatched junction nucleotides: 12. The CDR3 is made up of 16 amino acids. In germline, CDR1 is PRHDT, CDR2 FYEKMQ (reference sequence). The CDR3 is CASSRRGEGATYEQYF. The CDR3 nucleotides are TGTGCCAGCAGCCGCAGGGGAGAGGGGGCGACCTACGAGCAGTACTTC.

The chain combines TRBV15 with TRBJ1-2, with 8 bases aligning to TRBD1. The germline V gene has CDR1 LNHNV and CDR2 YYDKDF (reference sequence). This CDR3 has 15 residues. V dropped 0 bases and J dropped 6; count of bases not matched to a gene: 6. The CDR3 spells CATSRDKDRGDGYTF. The DNA of the CDR3 is TGTGCCACCAGCAGAGATAAAGACAGGGGCGATGGCTACACCTTC.

In its sample, this clone was seen once. This rearrangement joins TRBV6-1 to TRBJ2-5; 7 positions agree with TRBD1. This CDR3 is 15 amino acids long. V lost 7 bases and J lost 1; bases outside the gene matches: 9. The V gene's germline CDR1 is MNHNS and CDR2 SASEGT. CDR3 residues: CASTPGTAIQETQYF. CDR3 nucleotides: TGTGCCAGCACACCCGGGACAGCAATCCAAGAGACCCAGTACTTC.

The J gene is TRBJ1-1, the V gene TRBV11-1; D gene uncertain. There are 14 residues in the CDR3. V lost 2 bases and J lost 4, with 11 bases in between. Germline V lookup: CDR1 SGHAT, CDR2 FQDESV (reference sequence). In nucleotides, the CDR3 is TGTGCCAGCAGCTTATCCCCGGGGAGCACTGAAGCTTTCTTT. Amino acids: CASSLSPGSTEAFF.

The rearrangement links TRBV9 to TRBJ2-2; D might be TRBD1 (6 bases). This CDR3 contains 14 residues. The germline V gene has CDR1 SGDLS and CDR2 YYNGEE. The ends were cut back, 4 bases at V and 6 bases at J, with 13 bases in the middle. CDR3 coding DNA: TGTGCCAGCAGCCCCCGGGACATTTCCGGGGAGCTGTTTTTT. This codes for CASSPRDISGELFF.

J is TRBJ1-5 and V is TRBV7-2; a possible D gene is TRBD1 (5 bases). Germline CDR1 and CDR2: SGHTA and FQGNSA. V gave up 4 bases and J gave up 0 bases, with 10 bases separating them. The CDR3 spans 15 residues. The CDR3 DNA is TGTGCCAGCAGCTCGGCAGGGTTTAGCAATCAGCCCCAGCATTTT. Encoded protein: CASSSAGFSNQPQHF.

To note about this clone: Other nucleotide sequences in the sample specify the same CDR3. In DNA form, the CDR3 reads TGTGCCAGCAGTACGGACAGGGGAGGATCACCCCTCCACTTT. Residues: CASSTDRGGSPLHF. The rearrangement links TRBV6-5 to TRBJ1-6, with 9 bases matching TRBD1. Trimming took 5 bases from V and 10 from J; bases not matched to a gene: 6. Per germline, CDR1 MNHEY and CDR2 SVGAGI. CDR3 length: 14 amino acids.

The chain uses TRBV9 and TRBJ2-2; the match to TRBD2 covers 9 bases. Looked up from germline, CDR1 is SGDLS and CDR2 is YYNGEE. This CDR3 comprises 17 residues. The V and J ends lost 4 bases and 4 bases, in that order; junction bases with no gene match: 11. The CDR3 coding sequence is TGTGCCAGCAGCCCCACCAGCCTAGCGGGGTTCACCGGGGAGCTGTTTTTT. This encodes CASSPTSLAGFTGELFF.

V is TRBV6-1 and J is TRBJ2-3; 11 positions match TRBD1. Trimming cost V 4 bases and J 6 bases; bases outside gene matches: 6. Per germline, CDR1 MNHNS and CDR2 SASEGT. The CDR3 spans 15 residues. DNA for the CDR3: TGTGCCAGCAGTGCCGGACAGGGGGCTGGGGATACGCAGTATTTT. Translation: CASSAGQGAGDTQYF.

J is TRBJ1-5 and V is TRBV7-2; D unresolved. This CDR3 is built from 13 residues. Trimming pared 9 bases from V and 5 bases from J, leaving 14 bases between. Per the germline V gene, CDR1 is SGHTA and CDR2 is FQGNSA. CDR3 bases: TGTGCCAGGGCCTCAAATCCGTATCAGCCCCAGCATTTT. Translation gives CARASNPYQPQHF.

The chain carries TRBV4-2 and TRBJ2-3; D is perhaps TRBD2 (7 bases). The CDR3 runs to 16 residues. Trimming pared 8 bases from V and 0 bases from J, leaving 18 bases between. The germline V gene has CDR1 LGHNA and CDR2 YNFKEQ. CDR3 coding DNA: TGTGCCAGCGGGCGTGAGGGAGGGACAAGCACAGATACGCAGTATTTT. Translating gives CASGREGGTSTDTQYF.

The J gene is TRBJ1-2, the V gene TRBV6-5; D not certain. The CDR3 sequence is 12 residues long. Germline V CDR1 and CDR2: MNHEY, SVGAGI. With 0 bases removed from V and 10 bases from J, the gap between germline ends came to 9 bases. CDR3 in DNA: TGTGCCAGCAGTTACTCGAGTGAGGCCTACACCTTC. Translating it yields CASSYSSEAYTF.

The sample holds a few counts of this clone. This sequence joins TRBV19 and TRBJ2-5, with 10 bases that match TRBD1. This CDR3 is 16 amino acids long. V shed 3 bases, J shed 2 bases, and the junction held 6 bases outside the gene matches. Germline CDR1 reads LNHDA; CDR2 reads SQIVND (reference sequence). CDR3 sequence (DNA): TGTGCCAGTAGTATTTCCGGGACAGGGGAGCAAGAGACCCAGTACTTC. Translated, it gives CASSISGTGEQETQYF. Combining the CDR3 with reference TRBV19 and TRBJ2-5 gives the whole variable domain DGGITQSPKYLFRKEGQNVTLSCEQNLNHDAMYWYRQDPGQGLRLIYYSQIVNDFQKGDIAEGYSVSREKKESFPLTVTSAQKNPTAFYLCASSISGTGEQETQYFGPGTRLLVL.

The rearrangement uses TRBV4-2 and TRBJ2-4; D unclear. Germline CDR1 LGHNA, CDR2 YNFKEQ. V was clipped by 0 bases and J by 6 bases, with 9 bases between them. This CDR3 has 14 residues. The CDR3 nucleotides read TGTGCCAGCAGCCAAGACGCCGACTTAAACATTCAGTACTTC. This codes for CASSQDADLNIQYF.

The gene calls are TRBV15 and TRBJ2-3; D is possibly TRBD1 (5 bases). This CDR3 is built from 16 residues. The germline V gene encodes CDR1 LNHNV and CDR2 YYDKDF (reference sequence). The V end lost 0 bases, the J end lost 2 bases, and 12 bases lay between the germline ends. CDR3 nucleotides: TGTGCCACCAGCAGAGATCTAGGGGTCGTCACAGATACGCAGTATTTT. Protein product: CATSRDLGVVTDTQYF.

The chain is built from TRBV5-4 and TRBJ1-3; perhaps TRBD1 as D (5 bases). V lost 0 bases and J lost 4, with 8 bases in between. The CDR3 spans 14 residues. Germline V gene data show CDR1 as SGHNT and CDR2 as YYREEE (reference sequence). CDR3 residues: CASSLDRQGNTIYF. The CDR3, as DNA: TGTGCCAGCAGCTTGGATCGACAGGGAAACACCATATATTTT.

J is TRBJ2-7 and V is TRBV5-1; a weak D match, TRBD1 (5 bases). V was shortened by 7 bases and J by 1 base, with 12 bases between the two germline ends. The V gene's germline CDR1 is SGHRS and CDR2 YFSETQ. The length of the CDR3 is 13 residues. CDR3 bases: TGCGCCAGCCATATAGGACATTCCTACGAGCAGTACTTC. Residues: CASHIGHSYEQYF.

The rearrangement uses TRBV7-2 and TRBJ1-6, with 8 bases that match TRBD1. CDR1 is SGHTA and CDR2 is FQGNSA in the germline V gene. J was trimmed by 9 bases and V by 2 bases; bases with no gene match: 9. This CDR3 comprises 16 residues. CDR3 coding DNA: TGTGCCAGCAGCTTAATCGAGACAGGGGTAGGTTCACCCCTCCACTTT. This translates into CASSLIETGVGSPLHF.